These 8 T cell receptor beta chains were sequenced from one sample in a study of graft-versus-host responses after intestinal transplantation. Measured with immunoSEQ multiplex PCR; TCRdb has only the in-frame clones, and not every one. The sample holds about 130,000 clones, nearly 95% seen once. These receptors' targets are unknown. The sequenced sample was unstimulated CD4+ T cells sorted from spleen or lymph node cells, obtained before intestinal transplant. These TCRs come from a human donor who received an intestinal transplant.

The rearrangement uses TRBV28 and TRBJ1-5, with unresolved D. There are 12 residues in the CDR3. The ends were cut back, 7 bases at V and 9 bases at J, with 13 bases in the middle. Germline V gene lookup returns CDR1 MDHEN and CDR2 SYDVKM. The CDR3 protein is CASNTEVRPQHF. DNA for the CDR3: TGTGCCAGCAACACGGAGGTTCGGCCCCAGCATTTT.

This chain uses TRBV28 with TRBJ2-1; 9 bases match TRBD2. CDR3 length: 16 amino acids. V lost 4 bases to trimming and J lost 1 base; unmatched junction nucleotides: 5. The germline V gene has CDR1 MDHEN and CDR2 SYDVKM. CDR3 residues: CASSSIAGVSYNEQFF. The CDR3 region has the DNA TGTGCCAGCAGTTCAATAGCGGGAGTTTCCTACAATGAGCAGTTCTTC. Using reference TRBV28 and TRBJ2-1 for the parts outside the CDR3, the full variable domain is DVKVTQSSRYLVKRTGEKVFLECVQDMDHENMFWYRQDPGLGLRLIYFSYDVKMKEKGDIPEGYSVSREKKERFSLILESASTNQTSMYLCASSSIAGVSYNEQFFGPGTRLTVL.

Here the CDR3 reads CASSIRLAVTNTDTQYF. The CDR3 bases are TGTGCCAGTAGTATAAGGCTAGCGGTTACCAACACAGATACGCAGTATTTT. The chain recombines TRBV19 with TRBJ2-3; 7 nucleotides align to TRBD2. The V gene end was trimmed by 2 bases and the J gene end by 2 bases; junction bases not matched to a gene: 10. The germline gives CDR1 LNHDA, CDR2 SQIVND (reference sequence). The CDR3 is 17 residues long.

The V call is TRBV30, the J call TRBJ1-4; possible D gene TRBD1, 5 bases. With 2 bases removed from V and 4 bases from J, the gap between germline ends came to 11 bases. The CDR3 length is 14 residues. In germline, CDR1 is GTSNPN, CDR2 SVGIG (reference sequence). CDR3 in DNA: TGTGCCTGGAGTCCAGGGACGGGTAATGAAAAACTGTTTTTT. Protein sequence: CAWSPGTGNEKLFF.

This rearrangement joins TRBV6-5 to TRBJ2-6; TRBD1 matches at 7 bases. CDR1 and CDR2 from the germline V gene are MNHEY and SVGAGI. The ends lost 7 bases at V and 4 bases at J; junction bases unmatched: 4. The CDR3 is 14 residues long. Here the CDR3 DNA reads TGTGCCAGCAAGACAGGGTCCGGGGCCAACGTCCTGACTTTC. Its translation: CASKTGSGANVLTF.

V gene TRBV5-6 combines with J gene TRBJ1-2; D uncertain. Germline CDR1 SGHDT, CDR2 YYEEEE. CDR3 length: 15 residues. The V end lost 4 bases, the J end lost 3 bases, and 16 bases lay between the germline ends. The CDR3 sequence is CASSPTGRKDYGYTF. CDR3 sequence (DNA): TGTGCCAGCAGCCCCACCGGAAGGAAAGACTATGGCTACACCTTC.

V is TRBV28 and J is TRBJ2-7; D is unresolved. The CDR3 has 15 residues. V lost 10 bases and J lost 1, with 20 bases in between. Germline CDR1 is MDHEN and CDR2 is SYDVKM. CDR3 bases: TGTGCCACCAATCCCTTAACGGCCGGGTCCTACGAGCAGTACTTC. Translating it yields CATNPLTAGSYEQYF.

The chain is built from TRBV27 and TRBJ2-7; tentatively, D is TRBD1 or TRBD2 (5 bases each). CDR3 size: 14 residues. Germline V gene sequence: CDR1 MNHEY, CDR2 SMNVEV (reference sequence). The V gene lost 4 bases and the J gene lost 4 bases, with 14 bases spanning the gap. This CDR3 reads CASSSFVGVYEQYF. CDR3 nucleotides: TGTGCCAGCAGTTCCTTCGTGGGGGTTTACGAGCAGTACTTC.